In its sample, the clone carrying this T cell receptor (beta chain) was seen many times. The antigen is unknown. From the 5' RACE reads, TCRdb called clonotypes with MiXCR, one entry per CDR3 protein. The sample carries about 71,000 distinct CDR3 sequences, about 3.4% recorded once. The sample originates from a study of neurological immune-mediated disorders. Study conclusions and caveats: Neither clinical nor MRI features showed any association with the multiple sclerosis repertoire cluster, and the authors stated that larger cohorts are needed.

This CDR3 spans 15 amino acids. Germline V gives CDR1 SGHTA, CDR2 FQGTGA. Trimming removed 2 bases at V and 5 bases at J, with 12 bases between. The sample was PBMCs. This receptor was taken from a middle-aged man with multiple sclerosis. The rearrangement links TRBV7-3 to TRBJ2-2; D tentatively fits TRBD1 or TRBD2 (5 bases each). CDR3 DNA sequence: TGTGCCAGCAGCTTATTAGGTGGGGGAACCGGGGAGCTGTTTTTT. Translation gives CASSLLGGGTGELFF.